This TCR beta chain was recovered during a study of STAT5B mutations in CD4+ large granular lymphocyte leukemia. Whole-study findings and limits: No patients shared main leukemic clonotypes, though around 27% appeared at low frequency elsewhere. Top patient clones used TRBV06 genes more often: 8/27 versus 2/35 in controls. CD4-sorted patient repertoires seemed more clonal than healthy CD4+ repertoires.

Control samples were healthy donors' buffy coats. Germline loops: CDR1 MNHEY, CDR2 SMNVEV (reference sequence). The CDR3 length is 18 residues. With V trimmed by 6 bases and J by 2 bases, 11 bases remained unmatched. With respect to this clone: No antigen is known for it.

TCRdb's copy holds only in-frame clones and misses some; the assay was immunoSEQ multiplex PCR. The sample lists roughly 25,000 clones; around three quarters were seen once. This TCR came from a human donor in good health. The chain has TRBV27 and TRBJ1-5, with 12 bases fitting TRBD1. The sequenced sample was CD4+ T cells from blood buffy coats. CDR3 coding DNA: TGTGCCAGCAGAGCTACCGGGACAGGGGGCTTGGGCAATCAGCCCCAGCATTTT. It encodes CASRATGTGGLGNQPQHF.